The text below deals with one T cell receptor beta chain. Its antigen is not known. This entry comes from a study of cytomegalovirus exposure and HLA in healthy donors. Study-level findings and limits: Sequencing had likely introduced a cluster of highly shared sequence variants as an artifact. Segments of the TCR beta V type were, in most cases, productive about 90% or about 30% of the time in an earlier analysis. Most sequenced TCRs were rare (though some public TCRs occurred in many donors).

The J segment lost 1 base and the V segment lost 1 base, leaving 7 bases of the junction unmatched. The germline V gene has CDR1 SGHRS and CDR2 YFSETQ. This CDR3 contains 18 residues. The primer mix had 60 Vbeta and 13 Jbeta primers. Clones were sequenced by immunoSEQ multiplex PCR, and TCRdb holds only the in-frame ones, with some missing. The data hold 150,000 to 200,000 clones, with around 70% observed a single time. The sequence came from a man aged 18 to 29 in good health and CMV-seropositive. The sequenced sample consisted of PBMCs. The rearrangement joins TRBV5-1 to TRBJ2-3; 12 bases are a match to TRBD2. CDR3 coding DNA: TGCGCCAGCAGCTTGTTCCCCCCTAGCGGGGGGGGCACAGATACGCAGTATTTT. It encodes CASSLFPPSGGGTDTQYF. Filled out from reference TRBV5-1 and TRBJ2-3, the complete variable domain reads KAGVTQTPRYLIKTRGQQVTLSCSPISGHRSVSWYQQTPGQGLQFLFEYFSETQRNKGNFPGRFSGRQFSNSRSEMNVSTLELGDSALYLCASSLFPPSGGGTDTQYFGPGTRLTVL.